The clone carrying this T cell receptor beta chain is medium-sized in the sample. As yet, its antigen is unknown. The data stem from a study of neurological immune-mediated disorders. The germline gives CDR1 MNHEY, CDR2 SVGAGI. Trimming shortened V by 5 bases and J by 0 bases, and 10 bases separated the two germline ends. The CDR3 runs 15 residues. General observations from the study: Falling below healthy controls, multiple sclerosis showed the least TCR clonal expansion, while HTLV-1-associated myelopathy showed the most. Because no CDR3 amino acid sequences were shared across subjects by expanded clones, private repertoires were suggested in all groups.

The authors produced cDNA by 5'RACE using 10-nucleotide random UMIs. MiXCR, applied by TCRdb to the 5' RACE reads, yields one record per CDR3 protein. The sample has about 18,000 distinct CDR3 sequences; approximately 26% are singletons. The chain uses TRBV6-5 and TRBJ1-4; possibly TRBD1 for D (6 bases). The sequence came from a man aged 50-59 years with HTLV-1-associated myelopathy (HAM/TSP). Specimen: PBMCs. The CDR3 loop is CASSEQGTTNEKLFF. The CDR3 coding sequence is TGTGCCAGCAGTGAACAGGGTACAACTAATGAAAAACTGTTTTTT.